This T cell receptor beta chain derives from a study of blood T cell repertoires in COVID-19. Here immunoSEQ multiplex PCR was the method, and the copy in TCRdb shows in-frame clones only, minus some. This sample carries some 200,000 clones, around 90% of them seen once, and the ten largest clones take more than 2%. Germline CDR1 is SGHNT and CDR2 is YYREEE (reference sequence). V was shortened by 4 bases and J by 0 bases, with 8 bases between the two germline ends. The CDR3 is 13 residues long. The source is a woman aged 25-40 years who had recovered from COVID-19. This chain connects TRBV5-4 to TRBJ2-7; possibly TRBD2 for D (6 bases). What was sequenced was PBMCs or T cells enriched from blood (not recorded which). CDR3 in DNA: TGTGCCAGCAGCCAAGCGGGCTCCTACGAGCAGTACTTC. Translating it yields CASSQAGSYEQYF.